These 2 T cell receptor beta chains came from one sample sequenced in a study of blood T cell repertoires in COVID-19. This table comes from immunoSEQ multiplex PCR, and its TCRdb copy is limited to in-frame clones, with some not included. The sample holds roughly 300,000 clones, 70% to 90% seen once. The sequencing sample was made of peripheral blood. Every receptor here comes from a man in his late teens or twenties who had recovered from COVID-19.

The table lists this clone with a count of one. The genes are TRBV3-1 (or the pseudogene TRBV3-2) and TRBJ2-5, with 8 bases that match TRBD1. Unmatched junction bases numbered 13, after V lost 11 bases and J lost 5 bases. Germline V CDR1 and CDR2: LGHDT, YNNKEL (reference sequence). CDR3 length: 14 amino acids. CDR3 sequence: CASSRTGSWETQYF. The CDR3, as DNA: TGTGCCTCTTCTCGGACAGGGAGTTGGGAGACCCAGTACTTC.

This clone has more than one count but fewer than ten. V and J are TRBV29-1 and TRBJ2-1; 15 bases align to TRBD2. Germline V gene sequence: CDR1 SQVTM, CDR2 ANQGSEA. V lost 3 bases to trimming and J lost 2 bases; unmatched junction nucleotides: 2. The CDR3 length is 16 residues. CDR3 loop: CSVEGTSGRTYNEQFF. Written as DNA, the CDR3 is TGCAGCGTTGAGGGGACTAGCGGGAGGACCTACAATGAGCAGTTCTTC.